This is a list of T cell receptor beta chains from one sample in a study of control samples from healthy donors and cancer patients. Sequencing used immunoSEQ multiplex PCR; TCRdb keeps in-frame clones, though not all of them. The sample holds about 410,000 clones, 75% to 95% seen once. The source material was PBMCs. These receptor sequences come from a man in his forties with head and neck cancer. The CDR3 runs from the conserved cysteine through the conserved F or W. A D gene is named only where the DNA matches it firmly. Expanded clones are given a class, and other clones once, few, many or no size at all.

size: .
V: TRBV28
J: TRBJ2-1
D: TRBD2
DNA: TGTGCCAGCAGGGGGGGACTAGCGGTCTCCTACAATGAGCAGTTCTTC
CDR3: CASRGGLAVSYNEQFF

size: .
V: TRBV7-8
J: TRBJ1-5
D: .
DNA: TGTGCCAGCAGCTTAGTGTTTAAAAAGTATAGCAATCAGCCCCAGCATTTT
CDR3: CASSLVFKKYSNQPQHF

size: few
V: TRBV21-1
J: TRBJ1-5
D: .
DNA: TGTGCCAACCAGACACAACCCAATCAGCCCCAGCATTTT
CDR3: CANQTQPNQPQHF

size: .
V: TRBV28
J: TRBJ2-7
D: .
DNA: TGTGCCAGCAGGGGGTGGATAAATCACTACGAGCAGTACTTC
CDR3: CASRGWINHYEQYF

size: .
V: TRBV27
J: TRBJ2-1
D: TRBD1
DNA: TGTGCCAGCAGCCAAGACAGGGGTTTTACCTACAATGAGCAGTTCTTC
CDR3: CASSQDRGFTYNEQFF

size: .
V: TRBV5-1
J: TRBJ2-7
D: .
DNA: TGCGCCAGCAGCTTGGACGGGCAGGGTAGGGACTTC
CDR3: CASSLDGQGRDF

size: few
V: TRBV7-3
J: TRBJ1-2
D: TRBD1
DNA: TGTGCCAGCAGCTCAGCCCCGGGACAGGGTGGCTACACCTTC
CDR3: CASSSAPGQGGYTF

size: .
V: TRBV27
J: TRBJ2-1
D: TRBD1
DNA: TGTGCCAGCAGTTTACAGGGACAGGGGTGGAATGAGCAGTTCTTC
CDR3: CASSLQGQGWNEQFF

size: .
V: TRBV3-1/TRBV3-2
J: TRBJ2-7
D: .
DNA: TGTGCCAGCAGCCAGGGCAGGGCTATCTCCTACGAGCAGTACTTC
CDR3: CASSQGRAISYEQYF

size: .
V: TRBV7-2
J: TRBJ1-6
D: TRBD1
DNA: TGTGCCAGCAGCTTACGGACAGGGGTTGGTTCACCCCTCCACTTT
CDR3: CASSLRTGVGSPLHF

size: .
V: TRBV6-2/TRBV6-3
J: TRBJ1-1
D: .
DNA: TGTGCCAGCAGTTACTCGAGCTGGACAGCGAACACTGAAGCTTTCTTT
CDR3: CASSYSSWTANTEAFF

size: .
V: TRBV27
J: TRBJ2-2
D: .
DNA: TGTGCCAGCAGTTTATCGGTCGTCGGAACCGGGGAGCTGTTTTTT
CDR3: CASSLSVVGTGELFF

size: few
V: TRBV5-1
J: TRBJ2-3
D: .
DNA: TGCGCCAGCAGCCCCCGGACTGAAGCAACAGATACGCAGTATTTT
CDR3: CASSPRTEATDTQYF

size: few
V: TRBV5-1
J: TRBJ2-7
D: .
DNA: TGCGCCAGCAGGTCGGGGCTCGGAGGCTACGAGCAGTACTTC
CDR3: CASRSGLGGYEQYF

size: .
V: TRBV9
J: TRBJ1-6
D: .
DNA: TGTGCCAGCAGCGTCGATGGCAATAATTCACCCCTCCACTTT
CDR3: CASSVDGNNSPLHF

size: .
V: TRBV5-1
J: TRBJ2-2
D: TRBD1
DNA: TGCGCCAGCAGCGCTAGACAGGGGACCGGGGAGCTGTTTTTT
CDR3: CASSARQGTGELFF

size: .
V: TRBV5-1
J: TRBJ2-5
D: .
DNA: TGCGCCAGCAGGCTGGGGACACAAGAGACCCAGTACTTC
CDR3: CASRLGTQETQYF

size: few
V: TRBV15
J: TRBJ2-7
D: TRBD1
DNA: TGTGCCACCAGGATGGGGACAGGGGTCCACGAGCAGTACTTC
CDR3: CATRMGTGVHEQYF

size: medium-sized
V: TRBV6-2/TRBV6-3
J: TRBJ1-2
D: .
DNA: TGTGCCAGCAGTTACTCGGACAACTATGGCTACACCTTC
CDR3: CASSYSDNYGYTF

size: .
V: TRBV28
J: TRBJ2-7
D: TRBD1
DNA: TGTGCCAGCAGTTTAAGGTGGACAGGGTCCGAGCAGTACTTC
CDR3: CASSLRWTGSEQYF

size: .
V: TRBV6-5
J: TRBJ2-3
D: TRBD2
DNA: TGTGCCAGCCATGTGCGGGGGGGCCGTACAGATACGCAGTATTTT
CDR3: CASHVRGGRTDTQYF

size: .
V: TRBV29-1
J: TRBJ2-7
D: TRBD2
DNA: TGCAGCGTTGAGGGGCTAGCGGGCACATCCTACGAGCAGTACTTC
CDR3: CSVEGLAGTSYEQYF

size: .
V: TRBV7-8
J: TRBJ2-7
D: TRBD2
DNA: TGTGCCAGCAGCGTTAGCGGGGGCTCCTACGAGCAGTACTTC
CDR3: CASSVSGGSYEQYF

size: once
V: TRBV2
J: TRBJ1-1
D: TRBD1
DNA: TGTGCCAGCAGGTCTTTACAGGGGGTATTCACTGAAGCTTTCTTT
CDR3: CASRSLQGVFTEAFF

size: .
V: TRBV28
J: TRBJ2-3
D: .
DNA: TGTGCCAGCAGTTTGCCGGGACTCAGCACAGATACGCAGTATTTT
CDR3: CASSLPGLSTDTQYF

size: .
V: TRBV27
J: TRBJ2-7
D: .
DNA: TGTGCCAGCAGTTCTTATCCCTCGGGCGAGCAGTACTTC
CDR3: CASSSYPSGEQYF

size: .
V: TRBV9
J: TRBJ2-1
D: .
DNA: TGTGCCAGCAGCGTAGGCGGGGACTCCTTAGAGCAGTTCTTC
CDR3: CASSVGGDSLEQFF

size: .
V: TRBV6-6
J: TRBJ1-1
D: TRBD1
DNA: TGTGCCAGCAGTGGGACAGGGGTGAACACTGAAGCTTTCTTT
CDR3: CASSGTGVNTEAFF

size: .
V: TRBV9
J: TRBJ2-1
D: .
DNA: TGTGCCAGCAGCGATTCTGCGGCGGTTAGGCCTTACAATGAGCAGTTCTTC
CDR3: CASSDSAAVRPYNEQFF

size: .
V: TRBV11-2
J: TRBJ2-7
D: .
DNA: TGTGCCAGCAGCTTAAGCCGCTCCTACGAGCAGTACTTC
CDR3: CASSLSRSYEQYF

size: .
V: TRBV10-1
J: TRBJ2-3
D: .
DNA: TGCGCCAGCAGTGAGGGAGCCGGTCTGACAGATACGCAGTATTTT
CDR3: CASSEGAGLTDTQYF

size: .
V: TRBV6-5
J: TRBJ1-5
D: .
DNA: TGTGCCGCAGATGAGGAGGTTTTATCCAATCAGCCCCAGCATTTT
CDR3: CAADEEVLSNQPQHF

size: .
V: TRBV24-1
J: TRBJ2-3
D: TRBD1
DNA: TGTGCCACCAGTGATTTGCCGGGACAGGGGAATGGAGTAACAGATACGCAGTATTTT
CDR3: CATSDLPGQGNGVTDTQYF

size: few
V: TRBV27
J: TRBJ1-1
D: .
DNA: TGTGCCAGCGGCCTCATGGGACAAATCGAAGCTTTCTTT
CDR3: CASGLMGQIEAFF

size: .
V: TRBV5-1
J: TRBJ1-5
D: .
DNA: TGCGCCAGCAGCCCGGACGGGGGGTTTAGTCAGCCCCAGCATTTT
CDR3: CASSPDGGFSQPQHF

size: .
V: TRBV7-2
J: TRBJ2-3
D: .
DNA: TGTGCCAGCAGCTTTCAATCAGGGAACACAGATACGCAGTATTTT
CDR3: CASSFQSGNTDTQYF

size: .
V: TRBV7-3
J: TRBJ2-3
D: .
DNA: TGTGCCAGCAGCCAAGGGAGGACTGACACAGATACGCAGTATTTT
CDR3: CASSQGRTDTDTQYF

size: .
V: TRBV5-8
J: TRBJ2-3
D: TRBD2
DNA: TGTGCCAGCAGCCCCACGGGAGGGCCCACAGATACGCAGTATTTT
CDR3: CASSPTGGPTDTQYF

size: .
V: TRBV5-8
J: TRBJ1-4
D: TRBD1
DNA: TGTGCCAGCAGCAGAACAGGGGTAACTAATGAAAAACTGTTTTTT
CDR3: CASSRTGVTNEKLFF

size: .
V: TRBV6-6
J: TRBJ2-7
D: TRBD2
DNA: TGTGCCAGCAGTTTTATGCGGGGGACTACGACCTACGAGCAGTACTTC
CDR3: CASSFMRGTTTYEQYF

size: few
V: TRBV5-1
J: TRBJ2-1
D: .
DNA: TGCGCCAGCAGCTGGGGCTACAGCTCCTACAATGAGCAGTTCTTC
CDR3: CASSWGYSSYNEQFF